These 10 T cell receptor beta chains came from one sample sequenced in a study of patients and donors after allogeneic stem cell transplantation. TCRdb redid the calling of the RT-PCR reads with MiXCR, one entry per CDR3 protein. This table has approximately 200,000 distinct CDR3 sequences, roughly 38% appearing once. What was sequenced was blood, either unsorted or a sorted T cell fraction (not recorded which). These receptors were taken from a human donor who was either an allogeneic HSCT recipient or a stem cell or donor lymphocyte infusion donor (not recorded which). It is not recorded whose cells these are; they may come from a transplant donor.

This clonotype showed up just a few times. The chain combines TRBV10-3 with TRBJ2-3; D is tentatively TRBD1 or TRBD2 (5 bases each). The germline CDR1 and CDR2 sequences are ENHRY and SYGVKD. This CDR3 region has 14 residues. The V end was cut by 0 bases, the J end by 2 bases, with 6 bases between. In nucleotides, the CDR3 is TGTGCCATCAGTGAGTCGGGACCCACAGATACGCAGTATTTT. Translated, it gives CAISESGPTDTQYF.

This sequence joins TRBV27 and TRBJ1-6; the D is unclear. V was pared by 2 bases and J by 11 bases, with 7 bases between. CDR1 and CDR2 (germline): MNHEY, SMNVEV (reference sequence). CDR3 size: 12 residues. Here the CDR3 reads CASSLPGTPLHF. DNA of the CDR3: TGTGCCAGCAGTTTACCGGGAACACCCCTCCACTTT.

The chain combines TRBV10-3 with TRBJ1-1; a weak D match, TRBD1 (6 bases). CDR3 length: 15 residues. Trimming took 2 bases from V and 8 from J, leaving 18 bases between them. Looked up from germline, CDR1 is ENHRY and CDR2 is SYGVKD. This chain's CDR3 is CAISERRQASTEAFF. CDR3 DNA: TGTGCCATCAGTGAGAGGAGACAGGCCTCTACCGAAGCTTTCTTT.

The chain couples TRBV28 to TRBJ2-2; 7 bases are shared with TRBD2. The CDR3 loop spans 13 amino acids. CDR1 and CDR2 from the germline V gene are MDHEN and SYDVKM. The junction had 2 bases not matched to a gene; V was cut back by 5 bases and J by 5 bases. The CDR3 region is CASSRAGTGELFF. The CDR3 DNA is TGTGCCAGCAGTAGAGCGGGGACCGGGGAGCTGTTTTTT. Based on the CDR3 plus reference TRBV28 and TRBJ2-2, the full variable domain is DVKVTQSSRYLVKRTGEKVFLECVQDMDHENMFWYRQDPGLGLRLIYFSYDVKMKEKGDIPEGYSVSREKKERFSLILESASTNQTSMYLCASSRAGTGELFFGEGSRLTVL.

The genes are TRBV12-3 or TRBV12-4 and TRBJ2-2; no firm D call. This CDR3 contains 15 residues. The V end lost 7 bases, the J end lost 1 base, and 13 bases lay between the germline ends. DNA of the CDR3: TGTGCCAGCACCTTGGGAAGGGAGAACACCGGGGAGCTGTTTTTT. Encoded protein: CASTLGRENTGELFF.

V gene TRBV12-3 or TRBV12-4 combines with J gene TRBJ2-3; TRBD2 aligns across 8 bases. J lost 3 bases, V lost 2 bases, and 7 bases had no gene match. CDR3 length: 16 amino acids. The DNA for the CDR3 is TGTGCCAGCAGTTTAACGGGGGGGCCAATGACAGATACGCAGTATTTT. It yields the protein CASSLTGGPMTDTQYF.

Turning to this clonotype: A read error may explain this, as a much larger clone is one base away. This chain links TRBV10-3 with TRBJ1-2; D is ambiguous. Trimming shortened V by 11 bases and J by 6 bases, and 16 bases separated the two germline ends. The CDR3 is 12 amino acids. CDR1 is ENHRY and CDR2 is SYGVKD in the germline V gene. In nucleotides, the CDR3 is TGTGCCTCGACTCGGGAGCACCATGGCTACACCTTC. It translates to CASTREHHGYTF.

The DNA of the CDR3 is TGCAGTGCTAGGGGGCAGAACACTGAAGCTTTCTTT. It translates to CSARGQNTEAFF. J is TRBJ1-1 and V is TRBV20-1, with a weak D call TRBD1 (5 bases). There are 12 residues in the CDR3. Germline values: CDR1 DFQATT, CDR2 SNEGSKA (reference sequence). V gave up 3 bases and J gave up 1 base, with 6 bases separating them.

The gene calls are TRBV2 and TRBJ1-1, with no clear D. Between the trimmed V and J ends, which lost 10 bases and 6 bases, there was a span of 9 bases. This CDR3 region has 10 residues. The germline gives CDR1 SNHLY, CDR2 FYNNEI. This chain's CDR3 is CATGSPEAFF. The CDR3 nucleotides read TGTGCCACGGGGAGCCCTGAAGCTTTCTTT.

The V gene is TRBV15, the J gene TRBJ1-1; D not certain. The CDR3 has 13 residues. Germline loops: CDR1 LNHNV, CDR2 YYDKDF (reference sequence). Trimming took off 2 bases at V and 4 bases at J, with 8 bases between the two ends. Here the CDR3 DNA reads TGTGCCACCAGCAGAAAGGCTAGCACTGAAGCTTTCTTT. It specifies CATSRKASTEAFF.